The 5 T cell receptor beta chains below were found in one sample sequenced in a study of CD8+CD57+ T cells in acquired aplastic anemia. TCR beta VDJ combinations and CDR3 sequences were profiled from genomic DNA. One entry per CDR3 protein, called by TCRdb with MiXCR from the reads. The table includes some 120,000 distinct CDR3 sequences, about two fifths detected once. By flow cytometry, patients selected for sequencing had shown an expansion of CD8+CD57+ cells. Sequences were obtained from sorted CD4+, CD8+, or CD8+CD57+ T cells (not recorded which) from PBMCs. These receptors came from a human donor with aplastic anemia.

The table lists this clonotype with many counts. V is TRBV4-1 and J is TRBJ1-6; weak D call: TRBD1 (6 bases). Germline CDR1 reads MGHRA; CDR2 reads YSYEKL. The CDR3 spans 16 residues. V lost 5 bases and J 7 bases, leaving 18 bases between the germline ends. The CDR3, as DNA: TGCGCCAGCAGCTACAGACAGGTACCTTCCAATTCACCCCTCCACTTT. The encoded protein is CASSYRQVPSNSPLHF.

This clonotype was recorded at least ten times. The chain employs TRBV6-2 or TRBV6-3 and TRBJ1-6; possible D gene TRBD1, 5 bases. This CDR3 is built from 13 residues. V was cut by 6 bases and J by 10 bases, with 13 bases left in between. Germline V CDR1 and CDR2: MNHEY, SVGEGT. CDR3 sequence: CASSFGTGSPLHF. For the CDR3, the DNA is TGTGCCAGCAGCTTTGGGACCGGCTCACCCCTCCACTTT.

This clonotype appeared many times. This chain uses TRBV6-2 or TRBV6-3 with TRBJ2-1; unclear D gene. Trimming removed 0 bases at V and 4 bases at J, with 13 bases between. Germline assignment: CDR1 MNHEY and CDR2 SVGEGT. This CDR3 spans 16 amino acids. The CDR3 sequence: CASSYSTLVGYNEQFF. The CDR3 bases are TGTGCCAGCAGTTACTCCACATTGGTGGGTTACAATGAGCAGTTCTTC.

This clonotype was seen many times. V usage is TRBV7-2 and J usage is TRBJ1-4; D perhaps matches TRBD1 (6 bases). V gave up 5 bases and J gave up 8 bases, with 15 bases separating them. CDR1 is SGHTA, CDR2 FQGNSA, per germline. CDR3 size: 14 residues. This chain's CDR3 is CASSRTAFKEKLFF. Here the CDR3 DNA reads TGTGCCAGCAGCCGGACAGCTTTTAAGGAAAAACTGTTTTTT.

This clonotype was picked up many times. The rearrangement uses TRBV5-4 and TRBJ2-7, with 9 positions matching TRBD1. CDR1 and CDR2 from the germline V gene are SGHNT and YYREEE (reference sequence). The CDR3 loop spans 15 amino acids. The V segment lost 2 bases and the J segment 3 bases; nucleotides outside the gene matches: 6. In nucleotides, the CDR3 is TGTGCCAGCAGCTTAGTAGGGACAGGGAGCTACGAGCAGTACGTC. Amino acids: CASSLVGTGSYEQYV.